These T cell receptor beta chains were read from a single sample in a study of blood T cell repertoires in COVID-19. Some clones are missing from TCRdb's copy, which holds only in-frame ones; the method was immunoSEQ multiplex PCR. The sample shows about 250,000 clones, around 86% of them seen only once. Sequenced input: PBMCs or T cells enriched from blood (not recorded which). The source of these receptors is a man in his forties who had recovered from COVID-19. The CDR3 runs from the conserved cysteine through the conserved F or W. A D gene is named only where the DNA matches it firmly. The listing skips clone size in some rows; elsewhere it reads once, few, many or a size class.

>TRBJ2-7|NA|TRBV4-2|TRBD2
CASSQAASGGQNNYEQYF
TGTGCCAGCAGCCAAGCAGCTAGCGGGGGTCAAAACAACTACGAGCAGTACTTC
>TRBJ2-2|NA|TRBV11-2|TRBD2
CASSSLAGEVPGELFF
TGTGCCAGCAGCTCACTAGCGGGGGAAGTGCCCGGGGAGCTGTTTTTT
>TRBJ1-4|NA|TRBV28|TRBD1
CASSDRGSVNEKLFF
TGTGCCAGCAGTGACAGGGGATCAGTGAATGAAAAACTGTTTTTT
>TRBJ1-2|NA|TRBV12-5|NA
CASGPSGYSNYGYTF
TGTGCTAGTGGCCCTTCAGGGTATTCCAACTATGGCTACACCTTC
>TRBJ2-7|NA|TRBV28|NA
CASGGAGAYEQYF
TGTGCCAGCGGGGGGGCGGGGGCCTACGAGCAGTACTTC
>TRBJ1-2|NA|TRBV12-3/TRBV12-4|NA
CASSPWGGHGYTF
TGTGCCAGCAGTCCTTGGGGGGGACATGGCTACACCTTC
>TRBJ1-2|NA|TRBV7-2|TRBD1
CASSTVTGTDYYGYTF
TGTGCCAGCAGCACCGTAACCGGGACAGATTACTATGGCTACACCTTC
>TRBJ2-5|NA|TRBV28|TRBD2
CASTPPSGGARETQYF
TGTGCCAGCACCCCCCCTAGCGGGGGGGCAAGAGAGACCCAGTACTTC
>TRBJ2-5|NA|TRBV11-3|TRBD1
CASSLGQGAEETQYF
TGTGCCAGCAGCTTAGGGCAGGGGGCAGAAGAGACCCAGTACTTC
>TRBJ2-2|few|TRBV27|TRBD1
CASRLTGGRGGELFF
TGTGCCAGCAGACTAACAGGGGGCAGGGGCGGGGAGCTGTTTTTT
>TRBJ2-3|NA|TRBV27|NA
CASSFGGRTDTQYF
TGTGCCAGCAGTTTTGGTGGGAGAACAGATACGCAGTATTTT
>TRBJ1-6|NA|TRBV3-1/TRBV3-2|NA
CASSQRGSGPLHF
TGTGCCAGCAGCCAACGGGGGTCCGGGCCCCTCCACTTT
>TRBJ2-3|NA|TRBV15|TRBD2
CATARTSGGADTQYF
TGTGCCACAGCCAGGACTAGCGGGGGGGCAGATACGCAGTATTTT
>TRBJ1-2|NA|TRBV7-8|TRBD1
CASSLALSKAGGSYTF
TGTGCCAGCAGCTTAGCCCTATCTAAGGCAGGGGGAAGCTACACCTTC
>TRBJ2-1|NA|TRBV7-2|NA
CASSLVSGSSYNEQFF
TGTGCCAGCAGCTTGGTTAGCGGCAGCTCCTACAATGAGCAGTTCTTC
>TRBJ1-4|few|TRBV30|NA
CAWSTGVPNEKLFF
TGTGCCTGGAGTACGGGGGTGCCTAATGAAAAACTGTTTTTT
>TRBJ2-3|NA|TRBV3-1/TRBV3-2|TRBD2
CASSQEGVGLAGGQRDTQYF
TGTGCCAGCAGCCAAGAAGGAGTGGGACTAGCGGGGGGGCAAAGAGATACGCAGTATTTT
>TRBJ1-3|few|TRBV9|TRBD1
CASSVEPDRAGNTIYF
TGTGCCAGCAGCGTCGAACCCGACAGGGCCGGAAACACCATATATTTT
>TRBJ2-3|NA|TRBV7-3|TRBD2
CASSLVLAGGSDTQYF
TGTGCCAGCAGCTTAGTGCTAGCGGGGGGGTCAGATACGCAGTATTTT
>TRBJ1-2|NA|TRBV4-1|TRBD1
CASSQGSQGIGSGYTF
TGCGCCAGCAGCCAAGGTTCACAGGGGATAGGGTCGGGCTACACCTTC
>TRBJ2-7|NA|TRBV2|TRBD2
CASSEAGLKQYF
TGTGCCAGCAGCGAAGCGGGGCTAAAGCAGTACTTC
>TRBJ1-2|NA|TRBV4-1|NA
CASSHPPRGRGDGYTF
TGCGCCAGCAGCCACCCACCCAGGGGCAGGGGCGATGGCTACACCTTC
>TRBJ2-3|NA|TRBV30|NA
CAWSRDSSAQYF
TGTGCCTGGAGTAGGGACTCCTCAGCGCAGTATTTT
>TRBJ1-1|NA|TRBV25-1|TRBD1
CASSEQGAAEAFF
TGTGCCAGCAGTGAACAGGGGGCCGCTGAAGCTTTCTTT
>TRBJ1-2|NA|TRBV5-1|NA
CASSHTYGRSGGYTF
TGCGCCAGCAGTCATACGTACGGTCGATCGGGGGGCTACACCTTC
>TRBJ1-1|NA|TRBV4-3|NA
CASSQAYGGPEAFF
TGCGCCAGCAGCCAAGCATATGGAGGGCCTGAAGCTTTCTTT
>TRBJ1-5|NA|TRBV5-6|TRBD1
CASSSTGGNQPQHF
TGTGCCAGCAGTAGTACAGGGGGCAATCAGCCCCAGCATTTT
>TRBJ1-2|NA|TRBV7-2|NA
CASSLIGRGYGYTF
TGTGCCAGCAGCTTAATCGGCAGGGGCTATGGCTACACCTTC
>TRBJ2-6|NA|TRBV19|TRBD1
CASWTGVGGANVLTF
TGTGCCAGTTGGACAGGGGTAGGCGGGGCCAACGTCCTGACTTTC
>TRBJ1-1|NA|TRBV5-8|NA
CASSLGVFSGRTEAFF
TGTGCCAGCAGCTTGGGCGTCTTTTCAGGGAGGACTGAAGCTTTCTTT
>TRBJ2-2|NA|TRBV7-8|TRBD2
CASSFVAGGNTGELFF
TGTGCCAGCAGCTTTGTCGCGGGGGGTAACACCGGGGAACTGTTTTTT
>TRBJ2-7|NA|TRBV27|NA
CASSSLTRPYEQYF
TGTGCCAGCAGTTCCTTGACTAGACCCTACGAGCAGTACTTC
>TRBJ1-2|few|TRBV30|NA
CAWSRQGNYGYTF
TGTGCCTGGAGTCGGCAGGGGAACTATGGCTACACCTTC
>TRBJ1-3|NA|TRBV19|NA
CASSIVAGGGNTIYF
TGTGCCAGTAGTATAGTCGCAGGTGGAGGAAACACCATATATTTT
>TRBJ2-7|few|TRBV28|TRBD2
CASSKLAGAAYEQYF
TGTGCCAGCAGCAAACTAGCGGGGGCCGCCTACGAGCAGTACTTC
>TRBJ2-7|NA|TRBV7-2|NA
CASSSNFQGNEQYF
TGTGCCAGCAGCTCAAACTTCCAGGGGAACGAGCAGTACTTC
>TRBJ1-2|NA|TRBV7-6|NA
CASSPDTYGYTF
TGTGCCAGCAGCCCGGACACCTATGGCTACACCTTC
>TRBJ2-7|NA|TRBV5-1|TRBD1
CASSLVGQGARPSEYEQYF
TGCGCCAGCAGCTTGGTCGGACAGGGGGCGCGGCCCTCGGAGTACGAGCAGTACTTC
>TRBJ2-3|NA|TRBV24-1|NA
CATSDLSADYLTDTQYF
TGTGCCACCAGTGATTTATCGGCGGACTACCTCACAGATACGCAGTATTTT
>TRBJ2-1|NA|TRBV2|TRBD2
CASSLTSGYSYNEQFF
TGTGCCAGCAGCCTCACTAGCGGGTACTCCTACAATGAGCAGTTCTTC
>TRBJ1-5|NA|TRBV28|NA
CASSPRGFSNQPQHF
TGTGCCAGCAGCCCCCGGGGTTTTAGCAATCAGCCCCAGCATTTT
>TRBJ1-5|NA|TRBV6-5|NA
CASSHGLGNQPQHF
TGTGCCAGCAGCCACGGACTAGGCAATCAGCCCCAGCATTTT
>TRBJ1-1|few|TRBV7-8|NA
CASSFGLNTEAFF
TGTGCCAGCAGCTTCGGTCTCAACACTGAAGCTTTCTTT
>TRBJ2-1|NA|TRBV5-1|TRBD2
CASSSTQGLAVDNEQFF
TGCGCCAGCAGCTCAACCCAAGGACTAGCTGTCGACAATGAGCAGTTCTTC
>TRBJ1-1|NA|TRBV5-4|NA
CASSLVSGQNTEAFF
TGTGCCAGCAGCTTGGTATCGGGACAGAACACTGAAGCTTTCTTT
>TRBJ2-7|NA|TRBV4-3|NA
CASSQDLRRGIEQYF
TGCGCCAGCAGCCAAGATCTCAGACGGGGAATTGAGCAGTACTTC
>TRBJ2-7|NA|TRBV5-1|NA
CASSRAAGPSYEQYF
TGCGCCAGCAGCCGCGCCGCGGGACCTTCCTACGAGCAGTACTTC
>TRBJ2-1|once|TRBV5-1|TRBD2
CASSLTSGSGWEQFF
TGCGCCAGCAGCTTGACTAGCGGGAGCGGGTGGGAGCAGTTCTTC
>TRBJ1-2|NA|TRBV18|TRBD1
CASSQGQMRGYTF
TGTGCCAGCTCACAGGGACAGATGAGAGGCTACACCTTC
>TRBJ1-6|NA|TRBV5-6|TRBD1
CASSSLDRDNSPLHF
TGTGCCAGCAGCTCACTAGACAGGGATAATTCACCCCTCCACTTT
>TRBJ1-4|NA|TRBV19|NA
CASRGLGEKLFF
TGTGCCAGTAGGGGACTTGGAGAAAAACTGTTTTTT
>TRBJ2-7|NA|TRBV6-2/TRBV6-3|TRBD1
CASSRYGHRDREVYEQYF
TGTGCCAGCAGCCGATACGGTCACCGGGACAGGGAGGTCTACGAGCAGTACTTC
>TRBJ1-1|NA|TRBV25-1|TRBD1
CASSRTWGTGVTEAFF
TGTGCCAGCAGTCGAACATGGGGGACAGGGGTCACTGAAGCTTTCTTT